These 30 T cell receptor beta chains originate from one sample sequenced in a study of blood T cell repertoires in COVID-19. The table came from immunoSEQ multiplex PCR; TCRdb's copy has only in-frame clones and leaves some out. In the table there are some 99,000 clones, around 83% of which are singletons. Material: peripheral blood. Source of these receptors: a woman of 80 years or more with active or convalescent COVID-19.

V and J are TRBV9 and TRBJ1-1; TRBD1 matches 9 bases. J lost 1 base, V lost 2 bases, and 6 bases had no gene match. The CDR3 sequence is 16 residues long. Germline V gene data show CDR1 as SGDLS and CDR2 as YYNGEE. The CDR3 region has the DNA TGTGCCAGCAGCGTGGGGTTGGACAGGGGGAACACTGAAGCTTTCTTT. It codes for CASSVGLDRGNTEAFF.

In the case of this clone: Other DNA sequences in the same sample also yield this CDR3. The gene calls are TRBV4-2 and TRBJ2-2; D ambiguous. Trimming stripped 0 bases from V and 3 bases from J, with 8 bases between. The CDR3 is 15 amino acids. Germline CDR1 reads LGHNA; CDR2 reads YNFKEQ. The DNA for the CDR3 is TGTGCCAGCAGCCAAGATGGCCTTTACACCGGGGAGCTGTTTTTT. It is translated as CASSQDGLYTGELFF.

CDR3 DNA sequence: TGTGCCACCAGCAGAGATATTCGGCAGGGGAATCAGCCCCAGCATTTT. Protein sequence: CATSRDIRQGNQPQHF. This chain links TRBV15 with TRBJ1-5; D perhaps matches TRBD1 (6 bases). CDR1 and CDR2 from the germline V gene are LNHNV and YYDKDF (reference sequence). This CDR3 spans 16 amino acids. Trimming removed 0 bases at V and 4 bases at J, with 13 bases between.

This clone has only one observation. The rearrangement joins TRBV6-6 to TRBJ2-1, with D perhaps TRBD2 (6 bases). The V gene's germline CDR1 is MNHNY and CDR2 SVGAGI (reference sequence). The V end lost 5 bases, the J end lost 2 bases, and 10 bases lay between the germline ends. The CDR3 spans 14 residues. This CDR3 reads CASSGGITYNEQFF. The CDR3 DNA reads as TGTGCCAGCAGTGGCGGGATTACCTACAATGAGCAGTTCTTC.

CDR3 in amino acids: CSVGPSGGITYNEQFF. DNA of the CDR3: TGCAGCGTTGGCCCCAGCGGGGGCATTACCTACAATGAGCAGTTCTTC. This chain joins TRBV29-1 and TRBJ2-1; 8 nucleotides agree with TRBD2. Germline CDR1 is SQVTM and CDR2 is ANQGSEA. V shed 4 bases and J 2 bases; nucleotides not matched to a gene: 10. This CDR3 has 16 amino acids.

V and J are TRBV5-4 and TRBJ1-2; the match to TRBD1 covers 9 bases. Germline V gene data show CDR1 as SGHNT and CDR2 as YYREEE (reference sequence). J was trimmed by 8 bases and V by 4 bases; bases with no gene match: 9. This CDR3 has 14 residues. The CDR3 reads CASSVNTGGWGYTF. For the CDR3, the DNA is TGTGCCAGCAGCGTAAACACAGGGGGCTGGGGCTACACCTTC.

V gene TRBV9 combines with J gene TRBJ1-1; D gene ambiguous. The V gene lost 1 base and the J gene lost 6 bases, with 13 bases spanning the gap. Germline V gives CDR1 SGDLS, CDR2 YYNGEE. The CDR3 covers 14 residues. In nucleotides, the CDR3 is TGTGCCAGCAGCGTATTGTCGCTCGGGGCTGAAGCTTTCTTT. Its translation: CASSVLSLGAEAFF. The variable domain in full, completed from reference TRBV9 and TRBJ1-1, reads DSGVTQTPKHLITATGQRVTLRCSPRSGDLSVYWYQQSLDQGLQFLIQYYNGEERAKGNILERFSAQQFPDLHSELNLSSLELGDSALYFCASSVLSLGAEAFFGQGTRLTVV.

The CDR3 DNA follows: TGTGCCAGCAGCCACGACGGGGATACGCAGTATTTT. Protein sequence: CASSHDGDTQYF. This sequence joins TRBV3-1 (or the pseudogene TRBV3-2) and TRBJ2-3; the D is unclear. The CDR3 is made up of 12 amino acids. The germline CDR1 and CDR2 sequences are LGHDT and YNNKEL (reference sequence). V was shortened by 3 bases and J by 6 bases, with 7 bases between the two germline ends.

This clone has just a few counts. The V gene is TRBV27, the J gene TRBJ2-7; possible D gene TRBD1, 6 bases. Per germline, CDR1 MNHEY and CDR2 SMNVEV (reference sequence). The CDR3 consists of 16 residues. Trimming cost V 3 bases and J 3 bases, with 18 bases left between them. CDR3 region: CASSFSGTRRLYEQYF. The DNA of the CDR3 is TGTGCCAGCAGTTTTTCCGGGACAAGAAGACTCTACGAGCAGTACTTC.

The chain couples TRBV5-5 to TRBJ2-5; 8 bases line up with TRBD1. V gave up 4 bases and J gave up 5 bases; unmatched junction bases: 7. This CDR3 region has 14 residues. Germline loops: CDR1 SGHKS, CDR2 YYEKEE (reference sequence). This chain's CDR3 is CASSHRGSGETQYF. CDR3 DNA: TGTGCCAGCAGCCACAGGGGGAGTGGGGAGACCCAGTACTTC.

The chain couples TRBV5-1 to TRBJ2-5, with TRBD2 as a possible D gene (5 bases). V lost 2 bases and J 5 bases, leaving 10 bases between the germline ends. The length of the CDR3 is 13 residues. In germline, CDR1 is SGHRS, CDR2 YFSETQ. Here the CDR3 DNA reads TGCGCCAGCAGCTTATTTGACTATGAGACCCAGTACTTC. This gives the protein CASSLFDYETQYF. Full variable domain (rest looked up from reference TRBV5-1 and TRBJ2-5): KAGVTQTPRYLIKTRGQQVTLSCSPISGHRSVSWYQQTPGQGLQFLFEYFSETQRNKGNFPGRFSGRQFSNSRSEMNVSTLELGDSALYLCASSLFDYETQYFGPGTRLLVL.

This rearrangement joins TRBV27 to TRBJ2-2, with a possible D match to TRBD2 (6 bases). V shed 8 bases and J shed 4 bases, with 14 bases lying between them. Germline V gene data show CDR1 as MNHEY and CDR2 as SMNVEV (reference sequence). The CDR3 totals 14 residues. The CDR3 is CASGADYLTGELFF. The CDR3 bases are TGTGCCAGCGGGGCGGACTACCTCACCGGGGAGCTGTTTTTT.

V usage is TRBV6-5 and J usage is TRBJ2-7; D not resolved. CDR3 length: 13 residues. Per the germline V gene, CDR1 is MNHEY and CDR2 is SVGAGI. The V end lost 4 bases, the J end lost 7 bases, and 14 bases lay between the germline ends. The CDR3 nucleotides are TGTGCCAGCAGTTCCCCCCCTTCTCGGGAGCAGTACTTC. Translated: CASSSPPSREQYF.

The chain has TRBV9 and TRBJ2-1; D is perhaps TRBD1 (6 bases). V was clipped by 7 bases and J by 3 bases, with 20 bases between them. Germline values: CDR1 SGDLS, CDR2 YYNGEE. This CDR3 comprises 16 residues. The CDR3 nucleotides read TGTGCCAGCGGACGTAACAGGGATAATTTCTACAATGAGCAGTTCTTC. This codes for CASGRNRDNFYNEQFF.

The chain combines TRBV10-3 with TRBJ1-5; D possibly corresponds to TRBD1 (5 bases). In germline, CDR1 is ENHRY, CDR2 SYGVKD. The CDR3 runs 14 residues. V lost 8 bases, J lost 5 bases, and 16 bases lay in between. CDR3 sequence reads: CAIGQGSVDQPQHF. The DNA for the CDR3 is TGTGCCATCGGTCAGGGCTCAGTTGATCAGCCCCAGCATTTT.

The rearrangement joins TRBV18 to TRBJ1-1, with 11 bases lining up with TRBD1. V lost 3 bases to trimming and J lost 4 bases; unmatched junction nucleotides: 7. This CDR3 spans 16 amino acids. Germline lookup yields CDR1 KGHSH and CDR2 LQKENI. The CDR3: CASSPPQGQGATEAFF. CDR3 sequence (DNA): TGTGCCAGCTCACCCCCCCAAGGACAGGGGGCCACTGAAGCTTTCTTT.

The chain uses TRBV7-9 and TRBJ2-4; TRBD2 agrees at 8 bases. J was trimmed by 9 bases and V by 1 base; bases with no gene match: 14. Germline lookup yields CDR1 SEHNR and CDR2 FQNEAQ (reference sequence). CDR3 length equals 17 residues. The CDR3 DNA sequence: TGTGCCAGCAGCTTAGGTGAGGTTGCCGGGAGGGAAAGCATTCAGTACTTC. Residues: CASSLGEVAGRESIQYF.

The gene calls are TRBV6-1 and TRBJ2-1, with 8 positions matching TRBD2. Germline loops: CDR1 MNHNS, CDR2 SASEGT. CDR3 size: 14 residues. V gave up 2 bases and J gave up 7 bases; unmatched junction bases: 4. The CDR3 DNA sequence: TGTGCCAGCAGTGAATTTACGGGGGGGAATGAGCAGTTCTTC. Protein: CASSEFTGGNEQFF.

This clone was detected only a few times. The chain links TRBV18 to TRBJ1-1, with D uncertain. The CDR3 covers 13 residues. In germline, CDR1 is KGHSH, CDR2 LQKENI. V was pared by 4 bases and J by 4 bases, with 10 bases between. CDR3 protein: CASSLGFRTEAFF. The CDR3 bases are TGTGCCAGCTCACTCGGGTTTCGCACTGAAGCTTTCTTT.

The genes are TRBV11-2 and TRBJ2-1; 7 nucleotides match TRBD2. Germline CDR1 is SGHAT and CDR2 is FQNNGV. The CDR3 totals 15 residues. V lost 2 bases to trimming and J lost 4 bases; unmatched junction nucleotides: 5. The CDR3 sequence: CASSLPGGRYNEQFF. The CDR3 DNA follows: TGTGCCAGCAGCTTACCGGGAGGAAGGTACAATGAGCAGTTCTTC.

The gene calls are TRBV5-1 and TRBJ1-2; no definite D call. From germline, CDR1 is SGHRS and CDR2 YFSETQ. V lost 6 bases and J lost 2, with 14 bases in between. This CDR3 has 14 residues. The CDR3 nucleotides are TGCGCCAGCACCTTCTCCTCGTCGAACTATGGCTACACCTTC. This encodes CASTFSSSNYGYTF.

This clone was picked up a small number of times. V gene TRBV7-8 combines with J gene TRBJ2-7, with TRBD2 matching 9 bases. The CDR3 contains 16 residues. Germline CDR1 and CDR2: SGHVS and FQNEAQ. After removal of 5 bases from V and 1 base from J, the junction contained 9 bases not matched to a gene. The CDR3 nucleotides read TGTGCCAGCAGCAAGACTAGCGGATTCGATTCCTACGAGCAGTACTTC. It yields the protein CASSKTSGFDSYEQYF.

The chain combines TRBV2 with TRBJ1-5, with 8 bases fitting TRBD1. V shed 4 bases and J 2 bases; nucleotides not matched to a gene: 4. Germline assignment: CDR1 SNHLY and CDR2 FYNNEI. CDR3 size: 15 residues. The CDR3 DNA reads as TGTGCCAGCAGTGGGACAGGGATTGGCAATCAGCCCCAGCATTTT. As protein: CASSGTGIGNQPQHF.

The chain couples TRBV18 to TRBJ1-2; 7 bases fit TRBD1. Germline CDR1 reads KGHSH; CDR2 reads LQKENI. CDR3 length: 16 amino acids. V was clipped by 1 base and J by 3 bases; unmatched bases: 8. CDR3 DNA sequence: TGTGCCAGCTCACCACGGGACAGCCCTCAGGACTATGGCTACACCTTC. Translated, it gives CASSPRDSPQDYGYTF.

The chain is built from TRBV29-1 and TRBJ2-2; D is ambiguous. Per the germline V gene, CDR1 is SQVTM and CDR2 is ANQGSEA. Trimming took 4 bases from V and 1 from J, leaving 10 bases between them. The CDR3 loop spans 14 amino acids. The CDR3 DNA reads as TGCAGCGTTGCGGAAAGCGTGAACACCGGGGAGCTGTTTTTT. Residues: CSVAESVNTGELFF.

V is TRBV27 and J is TRBJ1-2; TRBD1 matches 10 bases. From germline, CDR1 is MNHEY and CDR2 SMNVEV (reference sequence). J was trimmed by 4 bases and V by 4 bases; bases with no gene match: 9. The CDR3 consists of 16 residues. DNA of the CDR3: TGTGCCAGCAGTTCACTTCGGACAGGGGGGACCTATGGCTACACCTTC. Translation gives CASSSLRTGGTYGYTF.

The table lists this clone with a few counts. The chain recombines TRBV21-1 with TRBJ2-7; TRBD1 is the table's D call, not checked against the DNA. TRBV21-1 is described as a pseudogene. This CDR3 has 15 amino acids. CDR3 DNA sequence: TGTGCCAGCAGCTTCCATGGGGGACAGCCTTACGAGCAGTACTTC. Its protein product is CASSFHGGQPYEQYF.

This chain joins TRBV10-1 and TRBJ1-6, with a tentative D call TRBD1 (5 bases). The CDR3 has 13 residues. The germline V and J ends were trimmed by 3 bases and 7 bases, with 7 bases remaining between them. Germline V gene sequence: CDR1 WNHNN, CDR2 SYGVQD (reference sequence). CDR3 nucleotide sequence: TGCGCCAGCAGTGATAACAGGAATTCACCCCTCCACTTT. Protein sequence: CASSDNRNSPLHF.

The V gene is TRBV21-1, the J gene TRBJ1-1; TRBD1 was called by the table and not checked on the DNA. TRBV21-1 has pseudogene status. This CDR3 comprises 15 residues. As DNA, the CDR3 is TGTGCCAGCAGCAAAGTCACAGGGGGTGCAACTGAAGCTTTCTTT. As protein: CASSKVTGGATEAFF.

This clone was seen a single time. The V and J genes are TRBV5-1 and TRBJ1-4; D may be TRBD1 (6 bases). CDR3 length: 14 residues. The V gene's germline CDR1 is SGHRS and CDR2 YFSETQ. Trimming shortened V by 4 bases and J by 3 bases, and 10 bases separated the two germline ends. CDR3 coding DNA: TGCGCCAGCAGCCAGGGGTGGGCTAATGAAAAACTGTTTTTT. Translating gives CASSQGWANEKLFF.